The 5 T cell receptor beta chains in this list originate from one sample, sequenced in a study of cytomegalovirus exposure and HLA in healthy donors. PCR primers comprised 60 Vbeta and 13 Jbeta primers. Some clones are missing from TCRdb's copy, which holds only in-frame ones; the method was immunoSEQ multiplex PCR. The sample records around 130,000 clones, around 77% being singletons. Sequencing was performed on PBMCs. These receptor sequences come from a woman between 45 and 60 years old in good health and CMV-seronegative.

V and J are TRBV29-1 and TRBJ2-7; weak D call: TRBD1 (5 bases). Between the trimmed V and J ends, which lost 0 bases and 3 bases, there was a span of 15 bases. Germline V gives CDR1 SQVTM, CDR2 ANQGSEA. This CDR3 spans 15 amino acids. The CDR3, as DNA: TGCAGCGTTGAAGAAGTGGGGCAGGGAAACTACGAGCAGTACTTC. It yields the protein CSVEEVGQGNYEQYF.

The J gene is TRBJ2-6, the V gene TRBV19; weak D call: TRBD1 (6 bases). The CDR3 runs to 16 residues. Germline CDR1 is LNHDA and CDR2 is SQIVND (reference sequence). Trimming shortened V by 9 bases and J by 0 bases, and 15 bases separated the two germline ends. CDR3 sequence: CASHGQPHSGANVLTF. CDR3 sequence (DNA): TGTGCCAGCCACGGACAGCCACACTCTGGGGCCAACGTCCTGACTTTC.

The CDR3 region has the DNA TGTGCCAGCAGCTTAGGTAGGGGGCACTACGAGCAGTACGTC. This gives the protein CASSLGRGHYEQYV. The chain recombines TRBV13 with TRBJ2-7; 7 bases match TRBD1. With 0 bases clipped from V and 3 bases from J, the junction kept 2 bases outside the gene matches. Per the germline V gene, CDR1 is PRHDT and CDR2 is FYEKMQ (reference sequence). This CDR3 spans 14 amino acids.

The table lists this clone with a count of one. The chain employs TRBV19 and TRBJ1-4; D ambiguous. Germline CDR1 is LNHDA and CDR2 is SQIVND (reference sequence). V lost 5 bases, J lost 8 bases, and 6 bases lay in between. CDR3 length: 11 amino acids. The CDR3 sequence: CASSVAEKLFF. The CDR3 region has the DNA TGTGCCAGTAGTGTAGCGGAAAAACTGTTTTTT.

The rearrangement uses TRBV30 and TRBJ2-7, with TRBD1 identical over 7 bases. Germline V lookup: CDR1 GTSNPN, CDR2 SVGIG (reference sequence). Trimming took 5 bases from V and 6 from J; bases not matched to a gene: 19. The CDR3 runs 16 residues. The CDR3 is CAWGLRQGYGVGEQYF. The CDR3 coding sequence is TGTGCCTGGGGCCTCCGACAGGGCTATGGGGTAGGCGAGCAGTACTTC.